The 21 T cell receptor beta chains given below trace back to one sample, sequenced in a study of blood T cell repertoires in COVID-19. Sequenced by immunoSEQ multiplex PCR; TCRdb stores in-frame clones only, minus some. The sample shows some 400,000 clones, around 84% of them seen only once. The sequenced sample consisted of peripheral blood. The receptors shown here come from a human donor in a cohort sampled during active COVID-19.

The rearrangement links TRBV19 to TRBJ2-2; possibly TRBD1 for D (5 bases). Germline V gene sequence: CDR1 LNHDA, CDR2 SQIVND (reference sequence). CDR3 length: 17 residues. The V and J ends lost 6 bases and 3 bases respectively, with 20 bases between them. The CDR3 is CASRDPGQMGDTGELFF. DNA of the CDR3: TGTGCCAGTAGAGACCCCGGACAAATGGGTGACACCGGGGAGCTGTTTTTT.

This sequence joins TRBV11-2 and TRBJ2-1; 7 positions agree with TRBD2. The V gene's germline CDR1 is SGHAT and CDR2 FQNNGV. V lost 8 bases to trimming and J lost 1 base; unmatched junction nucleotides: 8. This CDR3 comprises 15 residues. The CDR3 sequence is CASHGLGGSYNEQFF. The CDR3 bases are TGTGCCAGCCACGGGCTGGGAGGGTCCTACAATGAGCAGTTCTTC.

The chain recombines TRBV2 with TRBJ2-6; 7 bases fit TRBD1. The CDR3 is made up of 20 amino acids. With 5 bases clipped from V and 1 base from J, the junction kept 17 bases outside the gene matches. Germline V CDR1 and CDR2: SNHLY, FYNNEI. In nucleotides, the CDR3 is TGTGCCAGCAGTAGAACGACTAACAGGGTCAGGGGGTCTGGGGCCAACGTCCTGACTTTC. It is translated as CASSRTTNRVRGSGANVLTF.

CDR3 loop: CSAMGGEAFF. The CDR3 bases are TGCAGTGCTATGGGGGGAGAAGCTTTCTTT. V and J are TRBV20-1 and TRBJ1-1; weak D call: TRBD1 (5 bases). Trimming removed 4 bases at V and 8 bases at J, with 8 bases between. CDR3 length: 10 amino acids. Germline lookup yields CDR1 DFQATT and CDR2 SNEGSKA (reference sequence).

The CDR3 region has the DNA TGTGCCAGCAGTGAAGAGGGCAGGGTGGCACCCCTCCACTTT. Translating gives CASSEEGRVAPLHF. The V gene is TRBV6-1, the J gene TRBJ1-6; TRBD1 might be the D (5 bases). Per the germline V gene, CDR1 is MNHNS and CDR2 is SASEGT. This CDR3 region has 14 residues. Trimming took 1 base from V and 11 from J, leaving 12 bases between them.

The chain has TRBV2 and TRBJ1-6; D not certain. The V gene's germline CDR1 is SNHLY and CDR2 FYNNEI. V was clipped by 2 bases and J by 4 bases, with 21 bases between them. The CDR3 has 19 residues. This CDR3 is CASSEIGGWAEEYNSPLHF. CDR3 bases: TGTGCCAGCAGTGAAATTGGAGGATGGGCGGAGGAATATAATTCACCCCTCCACTTT.

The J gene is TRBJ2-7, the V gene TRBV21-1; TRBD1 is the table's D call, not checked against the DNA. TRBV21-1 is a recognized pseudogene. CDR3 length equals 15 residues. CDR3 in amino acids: CASTPGGQGAYEQYF. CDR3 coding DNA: TGTGCCAGCACCCCCGGGGGACAGGGGGCATACGAGCAGTACTTC.

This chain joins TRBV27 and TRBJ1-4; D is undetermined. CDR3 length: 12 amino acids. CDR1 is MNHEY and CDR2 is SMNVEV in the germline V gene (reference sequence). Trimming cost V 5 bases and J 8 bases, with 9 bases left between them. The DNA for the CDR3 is TGTGCCAGCAGTCGCCGCAGGGAAAAACTGTTTTTT. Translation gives CASSRRREKLFF.

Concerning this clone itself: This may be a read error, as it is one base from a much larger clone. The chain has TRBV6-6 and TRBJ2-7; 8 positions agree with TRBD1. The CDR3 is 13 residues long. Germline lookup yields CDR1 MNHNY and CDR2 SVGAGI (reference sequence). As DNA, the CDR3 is TGTACCAGCACCAGGGGACAGGATGGCGAGCAGTACTTC. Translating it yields CTSTRGQDGEQYF.

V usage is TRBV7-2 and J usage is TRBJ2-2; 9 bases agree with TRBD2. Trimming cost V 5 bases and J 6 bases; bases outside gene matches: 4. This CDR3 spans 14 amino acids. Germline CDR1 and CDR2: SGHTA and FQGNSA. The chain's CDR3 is CASSPSGGPGELFF. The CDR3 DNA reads TGTGCCAGCAGCCCAAGCGGGGGGCCCGGGGAGCTGTTTTTT.

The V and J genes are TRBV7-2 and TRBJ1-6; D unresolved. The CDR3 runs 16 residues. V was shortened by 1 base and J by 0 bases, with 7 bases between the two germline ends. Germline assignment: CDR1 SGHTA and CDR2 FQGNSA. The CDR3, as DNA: TGTGCCAGCAGCTTAGGGCCCAGCTCCTATAATTCACCCCTCCACTTT. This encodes CASSLGPSSYNSPLHF.

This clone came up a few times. The DNA of the CDR3 is TGTGCCAGCAGCCAAGTTTTAGCGTCCGACGAGCAGTACTTC. It specifies CASSQVLASDEQYF. V is TRBV3-1 (or the pseudogene TRBV3-2) and J is TRBJ2-7, with a weak D call TRBD2 (5 bases). Trimming removed 1 base at V and 5 bases at J, with 12 bases between. The CDR3 sequence is 14 residues long. CDR1 is LGHDT, CDR2 YNNKEL, per germline (reference sequence).

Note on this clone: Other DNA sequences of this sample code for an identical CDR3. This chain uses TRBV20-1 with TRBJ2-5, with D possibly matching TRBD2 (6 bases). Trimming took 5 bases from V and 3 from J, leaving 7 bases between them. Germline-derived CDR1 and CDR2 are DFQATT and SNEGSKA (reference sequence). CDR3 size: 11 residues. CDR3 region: CSASGEETQYF. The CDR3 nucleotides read TGCAGTGCTTCGGGGGAAGAGACCCAGTACTTC.

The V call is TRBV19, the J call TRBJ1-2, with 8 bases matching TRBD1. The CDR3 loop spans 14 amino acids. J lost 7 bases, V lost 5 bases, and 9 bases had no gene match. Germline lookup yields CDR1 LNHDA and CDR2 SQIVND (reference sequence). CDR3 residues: CASSSQGAGGGYTF. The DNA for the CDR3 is TGTGCCAGTAGTTCCCAGGGGGCCGGCGGTGGCTACACCTTC.

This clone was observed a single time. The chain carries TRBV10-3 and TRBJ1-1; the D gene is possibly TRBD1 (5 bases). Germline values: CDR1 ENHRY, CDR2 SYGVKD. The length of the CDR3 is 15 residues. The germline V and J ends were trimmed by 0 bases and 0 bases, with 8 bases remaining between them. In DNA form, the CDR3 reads TGTGCCATCAGTGAGTCCGGGACTATGAACACTGAAGCTTTCTTT. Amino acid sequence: CAISESGTMNTEAFF.

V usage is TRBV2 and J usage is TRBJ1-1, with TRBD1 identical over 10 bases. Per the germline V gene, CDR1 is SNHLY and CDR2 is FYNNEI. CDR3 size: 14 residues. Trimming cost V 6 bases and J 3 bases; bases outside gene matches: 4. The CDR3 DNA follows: TGTGCCAGCAGGGACAGGGGGGTTGACACTGAAGCTTTCTTT. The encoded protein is CASRDRGVDTEAFF.

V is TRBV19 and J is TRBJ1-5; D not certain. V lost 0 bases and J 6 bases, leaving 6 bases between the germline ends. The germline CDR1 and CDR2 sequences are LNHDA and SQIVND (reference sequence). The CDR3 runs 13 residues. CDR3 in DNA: TGTGCCAGTAGTATAGAGAGGCGTCAGCCCCAGCATTTT. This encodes CASSIERRQPQHF.

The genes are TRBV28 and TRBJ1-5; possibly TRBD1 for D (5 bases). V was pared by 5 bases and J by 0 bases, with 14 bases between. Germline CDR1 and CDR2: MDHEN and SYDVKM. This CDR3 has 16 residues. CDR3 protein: CASSIDDSFSNQPQHF. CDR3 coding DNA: TGTGCCAGCAGTATTGACGACAGTTTTAGCAATCAGCCCCAGCATTTT.

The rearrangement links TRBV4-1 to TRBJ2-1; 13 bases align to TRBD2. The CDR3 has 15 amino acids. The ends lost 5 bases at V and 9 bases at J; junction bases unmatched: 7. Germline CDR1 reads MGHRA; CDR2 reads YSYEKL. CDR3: CASSFTSGRGGEQFF. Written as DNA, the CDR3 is TGCGCCAGCAGCTTCACTAGCGGGAGGGGGGGTGAGCAGTTCTTC.

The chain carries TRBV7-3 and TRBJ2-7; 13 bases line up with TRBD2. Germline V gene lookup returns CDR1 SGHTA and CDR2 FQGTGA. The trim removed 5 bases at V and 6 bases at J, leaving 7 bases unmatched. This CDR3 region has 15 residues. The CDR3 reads CASSPGLAGPGEQYF. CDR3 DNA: TGTGCCAGCAGCCCGGGACTAGCGGGGCCCGGCGAGCAGTACTTC.

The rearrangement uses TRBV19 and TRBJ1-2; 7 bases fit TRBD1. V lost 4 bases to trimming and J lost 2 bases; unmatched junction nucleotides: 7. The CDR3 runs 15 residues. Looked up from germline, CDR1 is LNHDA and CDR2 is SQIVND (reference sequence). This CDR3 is CASSKDRASNYGYTF. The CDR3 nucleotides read TGTGCCAGTAGTAAAGACAGGGCCAGCAACTATGGCTACACCTTC. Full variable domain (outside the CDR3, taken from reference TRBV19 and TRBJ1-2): DGGITQSPKYLFRKEGQNVTLSCEQNLNHDAMYWYRQDPGQGLRLIYYSQIVNDFQKGDIAEGYSVSREKKESFPLTVTSAQKNPTAFYLCASSKDRASNYGYTFGSGTRLTVV.